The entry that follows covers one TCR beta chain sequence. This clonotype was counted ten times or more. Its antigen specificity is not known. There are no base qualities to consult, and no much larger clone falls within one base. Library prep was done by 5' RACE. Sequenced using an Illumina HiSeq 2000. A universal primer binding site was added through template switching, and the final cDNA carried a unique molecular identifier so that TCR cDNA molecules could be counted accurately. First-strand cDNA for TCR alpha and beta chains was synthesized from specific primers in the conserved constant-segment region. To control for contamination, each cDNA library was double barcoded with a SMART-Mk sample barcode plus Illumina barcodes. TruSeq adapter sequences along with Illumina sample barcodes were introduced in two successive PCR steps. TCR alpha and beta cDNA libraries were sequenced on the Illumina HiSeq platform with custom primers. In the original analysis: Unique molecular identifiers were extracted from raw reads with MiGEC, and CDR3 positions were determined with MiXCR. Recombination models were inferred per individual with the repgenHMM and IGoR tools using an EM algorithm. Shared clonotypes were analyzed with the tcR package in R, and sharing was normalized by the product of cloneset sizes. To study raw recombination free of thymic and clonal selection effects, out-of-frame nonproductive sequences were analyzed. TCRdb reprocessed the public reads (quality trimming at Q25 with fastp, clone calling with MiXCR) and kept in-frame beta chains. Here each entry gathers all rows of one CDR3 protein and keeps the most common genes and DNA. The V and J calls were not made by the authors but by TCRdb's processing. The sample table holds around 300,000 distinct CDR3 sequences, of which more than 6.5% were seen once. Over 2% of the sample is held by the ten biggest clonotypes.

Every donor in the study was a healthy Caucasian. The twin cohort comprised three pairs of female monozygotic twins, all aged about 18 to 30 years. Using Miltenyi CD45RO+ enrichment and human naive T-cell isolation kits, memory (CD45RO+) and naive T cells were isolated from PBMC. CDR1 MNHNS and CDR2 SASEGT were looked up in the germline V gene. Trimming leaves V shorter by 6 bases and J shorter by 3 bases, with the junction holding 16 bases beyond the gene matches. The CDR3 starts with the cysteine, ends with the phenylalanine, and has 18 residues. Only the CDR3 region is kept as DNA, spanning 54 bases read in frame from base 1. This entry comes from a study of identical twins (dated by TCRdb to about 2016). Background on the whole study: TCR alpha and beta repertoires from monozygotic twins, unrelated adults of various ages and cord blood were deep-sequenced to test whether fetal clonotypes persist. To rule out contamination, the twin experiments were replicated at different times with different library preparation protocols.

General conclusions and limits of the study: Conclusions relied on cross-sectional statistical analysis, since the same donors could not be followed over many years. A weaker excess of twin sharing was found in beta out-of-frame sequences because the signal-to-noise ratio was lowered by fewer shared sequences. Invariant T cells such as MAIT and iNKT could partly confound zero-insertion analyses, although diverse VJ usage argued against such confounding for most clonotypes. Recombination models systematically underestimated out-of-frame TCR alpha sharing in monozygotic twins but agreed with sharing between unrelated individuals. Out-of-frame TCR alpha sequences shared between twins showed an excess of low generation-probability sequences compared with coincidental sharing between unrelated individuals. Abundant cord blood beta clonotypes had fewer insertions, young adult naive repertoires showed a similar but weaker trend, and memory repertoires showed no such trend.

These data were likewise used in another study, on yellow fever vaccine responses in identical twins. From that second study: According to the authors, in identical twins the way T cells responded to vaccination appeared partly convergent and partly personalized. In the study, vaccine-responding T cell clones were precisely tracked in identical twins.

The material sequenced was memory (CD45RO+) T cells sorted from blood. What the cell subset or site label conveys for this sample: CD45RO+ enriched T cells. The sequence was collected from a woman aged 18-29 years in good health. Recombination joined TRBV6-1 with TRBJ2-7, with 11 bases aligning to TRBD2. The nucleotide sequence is TGTGCCAGCAGCCTCCTGAGTACCCTAGCGGGAGGTCTCTACGAGCAGTACTTC. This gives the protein CASSLLSTLAGGLYEQYF.